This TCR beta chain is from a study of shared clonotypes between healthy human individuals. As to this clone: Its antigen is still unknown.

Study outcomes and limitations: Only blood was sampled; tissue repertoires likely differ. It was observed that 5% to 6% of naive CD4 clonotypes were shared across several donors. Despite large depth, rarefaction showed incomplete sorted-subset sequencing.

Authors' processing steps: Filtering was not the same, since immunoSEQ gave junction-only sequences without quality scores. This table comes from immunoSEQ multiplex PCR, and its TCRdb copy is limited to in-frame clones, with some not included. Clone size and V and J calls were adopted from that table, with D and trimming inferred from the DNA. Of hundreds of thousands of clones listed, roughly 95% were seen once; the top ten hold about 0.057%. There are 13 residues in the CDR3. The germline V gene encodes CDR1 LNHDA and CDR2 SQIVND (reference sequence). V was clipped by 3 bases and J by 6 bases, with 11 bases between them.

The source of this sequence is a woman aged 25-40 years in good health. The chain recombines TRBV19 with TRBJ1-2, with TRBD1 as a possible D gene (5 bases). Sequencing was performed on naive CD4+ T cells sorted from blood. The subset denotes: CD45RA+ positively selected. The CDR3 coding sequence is TGTGCCAGTAGTATGGGCCAGGGTGATGGCTACACCTTC. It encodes CASSMGQGDGYTF.